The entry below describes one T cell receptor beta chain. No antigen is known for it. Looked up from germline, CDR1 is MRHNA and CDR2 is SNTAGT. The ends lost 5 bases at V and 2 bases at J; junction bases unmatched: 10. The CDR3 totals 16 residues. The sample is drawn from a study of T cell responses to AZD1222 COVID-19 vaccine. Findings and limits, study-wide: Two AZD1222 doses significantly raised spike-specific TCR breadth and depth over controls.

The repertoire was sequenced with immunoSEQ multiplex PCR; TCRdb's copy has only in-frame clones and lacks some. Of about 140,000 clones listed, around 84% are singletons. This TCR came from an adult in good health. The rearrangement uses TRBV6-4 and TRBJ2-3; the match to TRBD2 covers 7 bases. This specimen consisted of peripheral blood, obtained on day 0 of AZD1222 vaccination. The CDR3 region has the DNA TGTGCCAGCAGTTTCAATAGCGGGTCCGCCACAGATACGCAGTATTTT. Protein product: CASSFNSGSATDTQYF.